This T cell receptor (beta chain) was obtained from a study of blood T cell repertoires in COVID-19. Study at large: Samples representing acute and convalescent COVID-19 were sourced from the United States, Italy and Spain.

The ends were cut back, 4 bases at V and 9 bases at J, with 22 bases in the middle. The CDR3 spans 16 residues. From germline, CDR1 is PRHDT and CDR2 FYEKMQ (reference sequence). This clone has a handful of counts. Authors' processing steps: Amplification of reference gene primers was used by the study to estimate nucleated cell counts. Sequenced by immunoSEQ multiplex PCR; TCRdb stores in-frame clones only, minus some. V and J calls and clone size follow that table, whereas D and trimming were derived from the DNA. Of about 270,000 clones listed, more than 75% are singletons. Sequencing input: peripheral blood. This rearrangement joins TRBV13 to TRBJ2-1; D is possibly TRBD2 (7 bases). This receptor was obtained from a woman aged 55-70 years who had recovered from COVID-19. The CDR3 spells CASSSTGGRGIIEQFF. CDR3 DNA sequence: TGTGCCAGCAGCTCGACCGGGGGGCGCGGTATTATTGAGCAGTTCTTC. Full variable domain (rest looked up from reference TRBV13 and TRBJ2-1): AAGVIQSPRHLIKEKRETATLKCYPIPRHDTVYWYQQGPGQDPQFLISFYEKMQSDKGSIPDRFSAQQFSDYHSELNMSSLELGDSALYFCASSSTGGRGIIEQFFGPGTRLTVL.